There are a few counts of the clone carrying this TCR beta chain. Its target is unknown. The ends were cut back, 5 bases at V and 1 base at J, with 12 bases in the middle. CDR3 length: 14 amino acids. In germline, CDR1 is SGHTA, CDR2 FQGTGA. The data are from a study of cytomegalovirus exposure and HLA in healthy donors. The PCR ran on 60 Vbeta and 13 Jbeta primers. Sequencing was performed with immunoSEQ multiplex PCR; in TCRdb, only in-frame clones are kept and a portion is missing. The repertoire has approximately 140,000 clones, around 71% of them found once; the top ten carry 2.6%. Points from the study as a whole: The records held CMV serostatus as the only immune exposure information. The productive fraction for most TCR beta V segments was about 87% or about 30% in an earlier analysis. Using a false discovery rate of 0.05, a later analysis showed that about 16,000 TCR beta sequences were associated with HLA alleles.

The sequence was obtained from a woman aged 60-75 years in good health and CMV-seropositive. The sequencing input was PBMCs. The chain employs TRBV7-3 and TRBJ2-7; D is perhaps TRBD1 (6 bases). The CDR3 protein is CASSQGHVSYEQYF. CDR3 coding DNA: TGTGCCAGCAGCCAGGGACATGTGTCCTACGAGCAGTACTTC.